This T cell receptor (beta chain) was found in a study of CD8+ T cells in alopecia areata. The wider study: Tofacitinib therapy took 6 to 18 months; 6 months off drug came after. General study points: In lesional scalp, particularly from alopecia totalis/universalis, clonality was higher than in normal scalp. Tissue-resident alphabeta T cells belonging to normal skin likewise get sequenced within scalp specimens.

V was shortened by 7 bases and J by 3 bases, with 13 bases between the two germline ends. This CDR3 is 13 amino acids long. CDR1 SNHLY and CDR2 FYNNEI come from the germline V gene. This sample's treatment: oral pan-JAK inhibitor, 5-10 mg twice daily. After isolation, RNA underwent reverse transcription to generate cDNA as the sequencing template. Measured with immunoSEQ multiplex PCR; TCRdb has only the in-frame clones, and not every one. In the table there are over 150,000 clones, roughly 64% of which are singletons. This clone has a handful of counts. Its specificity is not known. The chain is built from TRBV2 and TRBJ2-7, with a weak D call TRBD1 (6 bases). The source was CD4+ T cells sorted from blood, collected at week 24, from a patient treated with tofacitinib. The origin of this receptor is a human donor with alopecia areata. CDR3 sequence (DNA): TGTGCCAGCACCTCAGGGGCGGGCTACGAGCAGTACTTC. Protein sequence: CASTSGAGYEQYF.